The entry below describes one T cell receptor beta chain. Its antigen remains unknown. The data derive from a study of T cell responses to AZD1222 COVID-19 vaccine. Regarding the study as a whole: Just five to seven AZD1222 recipients tested seropositive at baseline.

TCRdb's table, derived via immunoSEQ multiplex PCR, lists solely in-frame clones and lacks some. The repertoire consists of roughly 110,000 clones, with under 95% occurring once and the leading ten covering around 20%. The sample was peripheral blood, taken on day 0 of AZD1222 vaccination. This clonotype was sampled from an adult in good health.

DNA of the CDR3: TGTGCCAGCAGCCAAGAGACCAGGGGCTACGAGCAGTACTTC. Translation gives CASSQETRGYEQYF. The rearrangement links TRBV3-1 (or the pseudogene TRBV3-2) to TRBJ2-7; perhaps TRBD1 as D (6 bases). CDR1 and CDR2 (germline): LGHDT, YNNKEL (reference sequence). The CDR3 length is 14 residues. V gave up 0 bases and J gave up 3 bases, with 9 bases separating them.